These 28 T cell receptor beta chains came from one sample sequenced in a study of cytomegalovirus exposure and HLA in healthy donors. PCR involved 60 Vbeta and 13 Jbeta primers. Sequencing was performed with immunoSEQ multiplex PCR; in TCRdb, only in-frame clones are kept and a portion is missing. Of over 100,000 clones in the sample, 64% were seen once. Input material: PBMCs. All receptors come from a woman aged 35 to 49 in good health and CMV-seronegative.

V gene TRBV5-4 combines with J gene TRBJ1-1, with TRBD1 identical over 9 bases. Germline V gives CDR1 SGHNT, CDR2 YYREEE (reference sequence). The CDR3 contains 16 residues. V lost 4 bases, J lost 0 bases, and 7 bases stayed unmatched. The CDR3 DNA follows: TGTGCCAGCAGCCTACAAGGGACAGGGCTGAACACTGAAGCTTTCTTT. It yields the protein CASSLQGTGLNTEAFF.

The gene calls are TRBV9 and TRBJ2-5; D perhaps matches TRBD1 (6 bases). The DNA end favors TRBJ2-7, so the J call may be wrong. This CDR3 is built from 14 residues. Germline CDR1 SGDLS, CDR2 YYNGEE. CDR3 in amino acids: CASSVSGQTYEQYF. The CDR3 region has the DNA TGTGCCAGCAGCGTATCTGGACAGACCTACGAGCAGTACTTC.

The chain combines TRBV5-6 with TRBJ1-1; the D is unclear. V lost 2 bases to trimming and J lost 8 bases, with 10 bases between them. Germline V lookup: CDR1 SGHDT, CDR2 YYEEEE. The CDR3 contains 12 residues. Here the CDR3 reads CASSLVGREAFF. As DNA, the CDR3 is TGTGCCAGCAGCTTAGTGGGCAGGGAAGCTTTCTTT.

This clone was seen a few times. The chain couples TRBV27 to TRBJ2-5; unclear D gene. This CDR3 comprises 13 residues. CDR1 and CDR2 (germline): MNHEY, SMNVEV (reference sequence). V was pared by 4 bases and J by 5 bases, with 11 bases between. Here the CDR3 reads CASSWAAWETQYF. Written as DNA, the CDR3 is TGTGCCAGCAGTTGGGCAGCTTGGGAGACCCAGTACTTC.

V gene TRBV19 combines with J gene TRBJ1-1; TRBD1 is a possible D gene (5 bases). V was pared by 4 bases and J by 1 base, with 7 bases between. The CDR3 consists of 13 residues. Looked up from germline, CDR1 is LNHDA and CDR2 is SQIVND (reference sequence). The CDR3 region has the DNA TGTGCCAGTAGTAATGGACAGAACACTGAAGCTTTCTTT. Protein sequence: CASSNGQNTEAFF.

With regard to this clone: One end of the junction fails to match germline, which may point to a read error. The rearrangement links TRBV5-4 to TRBJ1-2; D uncertain. The CDR3 has 15 residues. Germline V gives CDR1 SGHNT, CDR2 YYREEE (reference sequence). The DNA for the CDR3 is TGTGCCAGCAGCGAGGGTTTGTCCTCGGCCTATGGCTACATCTTC. This sequence encodes CASSEGLSSAYGYIF.

J is TRBJ1-5 and V is TRBV6-1; TRBD1 might be the D (5 bases). In germline, CDR1 is MNHNS, CDR2 SASEGT. CDR3 length: 16 residues. Between the trimmed V and J ends, which lost 1 base and 3 bases, there was a span of 13 bases. The CDR3 sequence is CASSEGAGRINQPQHF. The CDR3 DNA reads TGTGCCAGCAGTGAAGGCGCGGGACGGATCAATCAGCCCCAGCATTTT.

This clone was seen only a few times. The V gene is TRBV28, the J gene TRBJ2-2; 7 bases fit TRBD2. V dropped 2 bases and J dropped 5; count of bases not matched to a gene: 2. The CDR3 totals 14 residues. CDR1 and CDR2 (germline): MDHEN, SYDVKM. CDR3: CASSLMGGTGELFF. The DNA of the CDR3 is TGTGCCAGCAGTTTAATGGGAGGGACCGGGGAGCTGTTTTTT.

The CDR3 region is CASSLSSGDTEAFF. CDR3 sequence (DNA): TGTGCCAGCAGCTTAAGTTCGGGAGATACTGAAGCTTTCTTT. The rearrangement links TRBV7-9 to TRBJ1-1; D gene uncertain. Germline V gene sequence: CDR1 SEHNR, CDR2 FQNEAQ (reference sequence). V was cut by 2 bases and J by 5 bases, with 12 bases left in between. This CDR3 is built from 14 residues.

The chain recombines TRBV19 with TRBJ1-4; D possibly corresponds to TRBD1 (6 bases). CDR1 is LNHDA, CDR2 SQIVND, per germline (reference sequence). Trimming removed 5 bases from V and 6 bases from J, with 19 bases in between. There are 16 residues in the CDR3. CDR3 bases: TGTGCCAGTAGTGCCCTTCGGACAGCCGGAGATGAAAAACTGTTTTTT. Residues: CASSALRTAGDEKLFF.

V usage is TRBV7-3 and J usage is TRBJ2-7; 9 bases align to TRBD1. Germline CDR1 reads SGHTA; CDR2 reads FQGTGA. This CDR3 has 16 amino acids. The V and J ends lost 3 bases and 3 bases, in that order; junction bases with no gene match: 9. In DNA, the CDR3 is TGTGCCAGCAGCTTGGGGGTGGACAGGGGTCGCTACGAGCAGTACTTC. Translating it yields CASSLGVDRGRYEQYF.

The V and J genes are TRBV6-5 and TRBJ2-7, with 8 bases fitting TRBD1. CDR1 is MNHEY, CDR2 SVGAGI, per germline. Losses at the gene ends were 4 bases for V and 4 bases for J; bases not matched to a gene: 9. The CDR3 consists of 15 residues. The CDR3 loop is CASSSEGQVTYEQYF. The CDR3 nucleotides read TGTGCCAGCAGTTCGGAGGGACAGGTCACATACGAGCAGTACTTC.

The chain recombines TRBV10-2 with TRBJ1-2; 10 nucleotides align to TRBD1. This CDR3 is 15 amino acids long. Germline CDR1 reads WSHSY; CDR2 reads SAAADI. Trimming took 4 bases from V and 5 from J; bases not matched to a gene: 7. Written as DNA, the CDR3 is TGCGCCAGCAGTGCCTCCCGGGACAGGGGTTATGGCTACACCTTC. This translates into CASSASRDRGYGYTF.

A single count supports this clone. This chain connects TRBV5-1 to TRBJ2-3; TRBD2 might be the D (6 bases). There are 15 residues in the CDR3. The germline V gene has CDR1 SGHRS and CDR2 YFSETQ. The V end lost 0 bases, the J end lost 1 base, and 9 bases lay between the germline ends. This CDR3 is CASSLVGEGTDTQYF. As DNA, the CDR3 is TGCGCCAGCAGCTTGGTAGGGGAGGGCACAGATACGCAGTATTTT.

This clone appeared once. V gene TRBV7-9 combines with J gene TRBJ2-3, with 12 nucleotides matching TRBD2. Germline-derived CDR1 and CDR2 are SEHNR and FQNEAQ (reference sequence). CDR3 length: 17 residues. V shed 5 bases, J shed 2 bases, and the junction held 8 bases outside the gene matches. Here the CDR3 DNA reads TGTGCCAGCAGCCCCAGGACTAGCGGGGCCCTCACAGATACGCAGTATTTT. Its protein product is CASSPRTSGALTDTQYF.

The J gene is TRBJ1-1, the V gene TRBV27; TRBD1 aligns across 11 bases. V gave up 5 bases and J gave up 8 bases; unmatched junction bases: 10. Germline-derived CDR1 and CDR2 are MNHEY and SMNVEV (reference sequence). This CDR3 spans 15 amino acids. The CDR3 DNA is TGTGCCAGCAGTCTCCTGGACAGGGGGCGTAAGGAAGCTTTCTTT. It is translated as CASSLLDRGRKEAFF.

This clone has a handful of counts. V and J are TRBV7-7 and TRBJ2-5, with D unresolved. Germline V gene data show CDR1 as SSHAT and CDR2 as FNYEAQ (reference sequence). V was cut by 0 bases and J by 7 bases, with 18 bases left in between. The CDR3 loop spans 16 amino acids. The CDR3 is CASSLAGNVPPGTQYF. CDR3 DNA: TGTGCCAGCAGCTTAGCCGGAAACGTCCCTCCAGGGACCCAGTACTTC.

V and J are TRBV5-5 and TRBJ1-2; D call uncertain. V lost 2 bases to trimming and J lost 5 bases, with 7 bases between them. This CDR3 has 12 amino acids. Germline assignment: CDR1 SGHKS and CDR2 YYEKEE (reference sequence). CDR3 nucleotide sequence: TGTGCCAGCAGCTTTGGAGCGTATGGCTACACCTTC. Translation gives CASSFGAYGYTF.

The V and J genes are TRBV5-1 and TRBJ1-3; D remains ambiguous. Germline V gene sequence: CDR1 SGHRS, CDR2 YFSETQ. The CDR3 is 17 amino acids. Trimming shortened V by 4 bases and J by 1 base, and 18 bases separated the two germline ends. The CDR3 bases are TGCGCCAGCAGCGCCAATGGCGGGTTTCTATCTGGAAACACCATATATTTT. This translates into CASSANGGFLSGNTIYF. Drawing the rest from reference TRBV5-1 and TRBJ1-3, the complete variable domain is KAGVTQTPRYLIKTRGQQVTLSCSPISGHRSVSWYQQTPGQGLQFLFEYFSETQRNKGNFPGRFSGRQFSNSRSEMNVSTLELGDSALYLCASSANGGFLSGNTIYFGEGSWLTVV.

In DNA form, the CDR3 reads TGTGCCAGCAGTTACGGTGGGACAGGGAGGACTGAAGCTTTCTTT. The encoded protein is CASSYGGTGRTEAFF. The V call is TRBV6-5, the J call TRBJ1-1; TRBD1 aligns across 9 bases. Germline trimming cut 2 bases from V and 5 bases from J; bases unmatched to any gene: 6. The CDR3 runs to 15 residues. Germline V gives CDR1 MNHEY, CDR2 SVGAGI.

This chain's CDR3 is CASSKGQGAGGYTF. The CDR3 DNA follows: TGCGCCAGCAGCAAGGGACAGGGGGCAGGTGGCTACACCTTC. The chain employs TRBV5-1 and TRBJ1-2, with 12 positions matching TRBD1. The germline CDR1 and CDR2 sequences are SGHRS and YFSETQ. The CDR3 has 14 amino acids. With V trimmed by 4 bases and J by 7 bases, 5 bases remained unmatched.

The chain combines TRBV30 with TRBJ1-2, with TRBD1 matching 8 bases. CDR3 length: 13 amino acids. The trim removed 3 bases at V and 3 bases at J, leaving 3 bases unmatched. CDR1 is GTSNPN, CDR2 SVGIG, per germline (reference sequence). The CDR3 DNA reads TGTGCCTGGAGGGACAGGGCCTACTATGGCTACACCTTC. Encoded protein: CAWRDRAYYGYTF.

The J gene is TRBJ1-6, the V gene TRBV15; 8 nucleotides match TRBD1. Germline CDR1 is LNHNV and CDR2 is YYDKDF (reference sequence). The CDR3 loop spans 16 amino acids. The V and J ends lost 7 bases and 7 bases, in that order; junction bases with no gene match: 12. The CDR3 reads CATTLPPGQVNSPLHF. CDR3 sequence (DNA): TGTGCCACCACCCTCCCTCCGGGACAGGTCAATTCACCCCTCCACTTT. The full variable domain, completed using reference TRBV15 and TRBJ1-6, is DAMVIQNPRYQVTQFGKPVTLSCSQTLNHNVMYWYQQKSSQAPKLLFHYYDKDFNNEADTPDNFQSRRPNTSFCFLDIRSPGLGDTAMYLCATTLPPGQVNSPLHFGNGTRLTVT.

This clone was recorded a few times. The genes are TRBV4-1 and TRBJ1-2, with D perhaps matching TRBD1 (5 bases). Germline values: CDR1 MGHRA, CDR2 YSYEKL. Trimming stripped 3 bases from V and 2 bases from J, with 13 bases between. CDR3 length equals 15 residues. This chain's CDR3 is CASSHVGGRNYGYTF. The CDR3 DNA sequence: TGCGCCAGCAGCCACGTCGGGGGTAGGAACTATGGCTACACCTTC.

V usage is TRBV6-5 and J usage is TRBJ1-1; 7 nucleotides agree with TRBD1. The germline CDR1 and CDR2 sequences are MNHEY and SVGAGI. The CDR3 is made up of 14 amino acids. J was trimmed by 4 bases and V by 6 bases; bases with no gene match: 8. The CDR3 loop is CASSRRQGATEAFF. For the CDR3, the DNA is TGTGCCAGCAGCCGACGACAGGGAGCCACTGAAGCTTTCTTT.

This clone appeared a single time. This chain connects TRBV28 to TRBJ1-2; 10 bases align to TRBD1. Germline trimming cut 1 base from V and 4 bases from J; bases unmatched to any gene: 12. This CDR3 contains 18 residues. The V gene's germline CDR1 is MDHEN and CDR2 SYDVKM. This CDR3 reads CASSLSRKVGTGVYGYTF. For the CDR3, the DNA is TGTGCCAGCAGTTTATCCCGAAAAGTCGGGACAGGGGTCTATGGCTACACCTTC.

J is TRBJ2-2 and V is TRBV28, with 7 bases lining up with TRBD2. The CDR3 has 14 amino acids. The germline CDR1 and CDR2 sequences are MDHEN and SYDVKM. Trimming at V came to 5 bases and at J to 2 bases, leaving 2 bases not matched to a gene. The CDR3 sequence: CASSGGGNTGELFF. The CDR3, as DNA: TGTGCCAGCAGTGGCGGGGGAAACACCGGGGAGCTGTTTTTT.

The chain links TRBV6-5 to TRBJ1-1; 8 bases align to TRBD1. Germline values: CDR1 MNHEY, CDR2 SVGAGI. Trimming cost V 4 bases and J 4 bases; bases outside gene matches: 5. This CDR3 has 14 residues. The CDR3 nucleotides read TGTGCCAGCAGTTCCCGACAGGGGATCACTGAAGCTTTCTTT. It specifies CASSSRQGITEAFF.